This T cell receptor (beta chain) derives from a study of blood T cells in healthy people across ages. For the study at large: About one barcoded beta molecule per two T cells was captured by template switching. Study conclusions and caveats: Roughly linear declines in TCR beta diversity per million T cells occurred with age.

Points on this clonotype: Its antigen is currently unknown. One end of the junction fails to match germline, which may point to a read error.

PCR was performed a second time for about 7 to 12 cycles using a sample-barcoded 5' primer and a J-beta primer mix. TCRdb ran MiXCR on the 5' RACE reads and lists one entry per CDR3 protein. The repertoire holds 1.5 million to 1.9 million distinct CDR3 sequences, with approximately 39% as singletons. Those donating, healthy Caucasian individuals from Russia, were aged roughly 6 to 100. Total RNA was extracted at no less than 6 micrograms per sample. This CDR3 is built from 13 residues. Germline V gene sequence: CDR1 DFQATT, CDR2 SNEGSKA (reference sequence). The chain combines TRBV20-1 with TRBJ2-2; D is unresolved. This receptor was obtained from a woman aged 18-35 years in good health. Input material: blood. The CDR3 sequence is CSATDSAVGELFF. In nucleotides, the CDR3 is TGCAGCGCTACAGACTCCGCGGTCGGCGAGCTGTTTTTT.